This T cell receptor (beta chain) emerged from a study of blood T cells in healthy people across ages. Study-wide results and caveats: Long-lived donors exceeded aged donors in naive CD4+ cells and diversity.

Remarks on this clonotype: Its antigen is as yet unknown.

The sample providers were healthy Caucasian people from Russia, aged about 6 to 100. Using a J-beta primer mix together with a sample-barcoded 5' primer, a second PCR was run for roughly 7 to 12 cycles. Via MiXCR, TCRdb re-called the 5' RACE reads, giving one row per CDR3 protein. The table records fewer than 950,000 distinct CDR3 sequences, roughly 50% of them present only once. From germline, CDR1 is DFQATT and CDR2 SNEGSKA (reference sequence). The CDR3 has 14 amino acids. The V and J ends lost 5 bases and 1 base respectively, with 13 bases between them. The TCR sequence derives from an elderly man in good health. The chain employs TRBV20-1 and TRBJ2-3; possibly TRBD2 for D (6 bases). Sequencing was done on a sample of blood. CDR3 in amino acids: CSAPPGLGTDTQYF. For the CDR3, the DNA is TGCAGTGCTCCGCCGGGACTGGGCACAGATACGCAGTATTTT.